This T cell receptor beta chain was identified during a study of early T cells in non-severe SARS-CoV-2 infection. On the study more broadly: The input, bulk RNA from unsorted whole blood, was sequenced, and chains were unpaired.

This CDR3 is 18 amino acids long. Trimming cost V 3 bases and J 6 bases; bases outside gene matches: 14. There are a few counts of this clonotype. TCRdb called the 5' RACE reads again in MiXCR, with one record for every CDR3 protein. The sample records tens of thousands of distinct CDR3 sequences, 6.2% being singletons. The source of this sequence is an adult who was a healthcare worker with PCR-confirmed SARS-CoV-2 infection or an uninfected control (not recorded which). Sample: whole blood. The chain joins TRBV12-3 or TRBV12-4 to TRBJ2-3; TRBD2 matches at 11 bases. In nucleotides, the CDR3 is TGTGCCAGCAGTTTTTGGGCCTCCACTAGCGGGGGCGTCGATACGCAGTATTTT. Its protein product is CASSFWASTSGGVDTQYF.